This entry features one T cell receptor (beta chain) sequence. This CDR3 comprises 15 residues. With 2 bases clipped from V and 1 base from J, the junction kept 4 bases outside the gene matches. Germline values: CDR1 SGHDN, CDR2 FVKESK. The sample belongs to a study of blood T cell repertoires in COVID-19. Here immunoSEQ multiplex PCR was the method, and the copy in TCRdb shows in-frame clones only, minus some. The repertoire holds approximately 60,000 clones, with 65% to 90% as singletons. This chain connects TRBV14 to TRBJ2-5; 7 positions match TRBD2. The source of this sequence is a man aged 50 to 60 with active COVID-19. The specimen sequenced was peripheral blood. The CDR3: CASSQLSGSQETQYF. The CDR3 coding sequence is TGTGCCAGCAGCCAACTTAGCGGGTCCCAAGAGACCCAGTACTTC.